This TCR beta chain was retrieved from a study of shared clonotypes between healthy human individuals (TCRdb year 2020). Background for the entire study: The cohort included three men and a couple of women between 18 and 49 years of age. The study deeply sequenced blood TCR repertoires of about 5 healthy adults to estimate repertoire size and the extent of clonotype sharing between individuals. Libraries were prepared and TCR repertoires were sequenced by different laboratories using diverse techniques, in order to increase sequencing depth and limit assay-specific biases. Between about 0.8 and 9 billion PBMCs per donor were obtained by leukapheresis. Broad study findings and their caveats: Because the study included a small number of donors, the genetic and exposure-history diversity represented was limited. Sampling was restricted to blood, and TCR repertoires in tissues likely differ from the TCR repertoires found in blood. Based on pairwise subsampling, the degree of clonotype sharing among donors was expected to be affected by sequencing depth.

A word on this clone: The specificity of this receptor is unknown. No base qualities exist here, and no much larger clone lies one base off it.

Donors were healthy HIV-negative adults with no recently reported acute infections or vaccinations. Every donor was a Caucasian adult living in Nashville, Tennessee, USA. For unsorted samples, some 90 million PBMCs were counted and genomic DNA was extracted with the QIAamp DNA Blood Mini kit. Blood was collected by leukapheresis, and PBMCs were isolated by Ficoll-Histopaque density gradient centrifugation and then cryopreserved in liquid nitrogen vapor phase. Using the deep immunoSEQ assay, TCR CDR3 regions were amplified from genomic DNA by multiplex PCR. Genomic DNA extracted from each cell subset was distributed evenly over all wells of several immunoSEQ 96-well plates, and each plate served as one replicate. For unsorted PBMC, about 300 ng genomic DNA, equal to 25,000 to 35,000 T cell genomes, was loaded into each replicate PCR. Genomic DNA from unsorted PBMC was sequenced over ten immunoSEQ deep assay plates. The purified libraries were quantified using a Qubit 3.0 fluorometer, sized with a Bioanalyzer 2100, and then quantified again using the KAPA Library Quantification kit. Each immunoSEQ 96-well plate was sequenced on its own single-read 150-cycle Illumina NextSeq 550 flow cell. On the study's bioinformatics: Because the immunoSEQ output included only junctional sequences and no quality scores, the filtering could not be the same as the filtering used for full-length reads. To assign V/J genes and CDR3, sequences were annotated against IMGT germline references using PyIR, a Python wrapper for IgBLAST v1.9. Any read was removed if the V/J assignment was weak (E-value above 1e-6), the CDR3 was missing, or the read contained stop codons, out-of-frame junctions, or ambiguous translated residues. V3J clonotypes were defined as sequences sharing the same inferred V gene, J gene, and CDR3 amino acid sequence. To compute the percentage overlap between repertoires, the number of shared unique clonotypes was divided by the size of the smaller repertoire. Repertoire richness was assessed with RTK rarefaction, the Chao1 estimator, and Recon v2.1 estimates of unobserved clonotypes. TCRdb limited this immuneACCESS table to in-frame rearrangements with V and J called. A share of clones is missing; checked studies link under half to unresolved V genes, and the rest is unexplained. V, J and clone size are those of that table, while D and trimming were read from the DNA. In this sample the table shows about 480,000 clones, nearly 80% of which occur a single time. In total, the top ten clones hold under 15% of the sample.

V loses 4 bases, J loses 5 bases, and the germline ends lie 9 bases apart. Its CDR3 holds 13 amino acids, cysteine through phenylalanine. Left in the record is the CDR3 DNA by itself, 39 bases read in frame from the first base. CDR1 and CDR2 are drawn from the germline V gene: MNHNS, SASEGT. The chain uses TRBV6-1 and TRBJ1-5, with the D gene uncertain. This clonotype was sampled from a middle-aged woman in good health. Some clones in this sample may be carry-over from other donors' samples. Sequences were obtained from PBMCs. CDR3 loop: CASSVRGYQPQHF. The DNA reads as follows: TGTGCCAGCAGTGTTAGAGGCTATCAGCCCCAGCATTTT.